A selection of T cell receptor beta chains follows, all from one sample in a study of blood T cells in healthy people across ages. TCRdb used MiXCR to reprocess the 5' RACE reads, holding one entry per CDR3 protein. Seen here are around 400,000 distinct CDR3 sequences, roughly half observed once, and the top ten hold under 65%. The sequencing sample was made of blood. The receptors were sampled from a man aged 55 to 69 in good health. CDR3s include the opening cysteine and the closing phenylalanine or tryptophan. The order of the fields is clone size, V gene, J gene, D gene, CDR3 protein, CDR3 DNA. D genes are given only for firm matches. Some rows mark clone size as missing; the rest say once, few, many or name a class of expanded clone.

clone size: -; V gene: TRBV11-2; J gene: TRBJ2-1; D gene: -; CDR3 protein: CASRTGAGPNNEQFF; CDR3 DNA: TGTGCCAGCAGGACAGGAGCGGGGCCGAACAATGAGCAGTTCTTC
clone size: -; V gene: TRBV18; J gene: TRBJ2-3; D gene: -; CDR3 protein: CASQEGRNADTQYF; CDR3 DNA: TGTGCCAGCCAAGAGGGCCGTAATGCAGATACGCAGTATTTT
clone size: -; V gene: TRBV27; J gene: TRBJ1-1; D gene: TRBD1; CDR3 protein: CASSSRQGANTEAFF; CDR3 DNA: TGTGCCAGCAGTTCGCGACAGGGGGCGAACACTGAAGCTTTCTTT
clone size: -; V gene: TRBV6-6; J gene: TRBJ2-3; D gene: TRBD1; CDR3 protein: CASSYGTGDTDTQYF; CDR3 DNA: TGTGCCAGCAGTTACGGGACAGGGGACACAGATACGCAGTATTTT
clone size: few; V gene: TRBV7-2; J gene: TRBJ2-7; D gene: -; CDR3 protein: CASSLSATTYEQYF; CDR3 DNA: TGTGCCAGCAGCTTATCAGCGACCACCTACGAGCAGTACTTC
clone size: once; V gene: TRBV7-2; J gene: TRBJ2-7; D gene: TRBD2; CDR3 protein: CASSLGRAGAGEQYF; CDR3 DNA: TGTGCCAGCAGCTTAGGACGAGCGGGAGCGGGCGAGCAGTACTTC
clone size: -; V gene: TRBV20-1; J gene: TRBJ2-1; D gene: -; CDR3 protein: CSARDQGKENAGFSSNEQFF; CDR3 DNA: TGCAGTGCTAGAGATCAAGGAAAGGAAAACGCAGGATTTAGTAGCAATGAGCAGTTCTTC
clone size: -; V gene: TRBV15; J gene: TRBJ2-3; D gene: TRBD2; CDR3 protein: CATSSLLAGARDTQYF; CDR3 DNA: TGTGCCACCAGCAGCCTACTAGCGGGAGCCCGCGATACGCAGTATTTT
clone size: -; V gene: TRBV4-1; J gene: TRBJ2-5; D gene: -; CDR3 protein: CASSQDRTEETQYF; CDR3 DNA: TGCGCCAGCAGCCAAGATAGGACAGAAGAGACCCAGTACTTC
clone size: once; V gene: TRBV2; J gene: TRBJ1-5; D gene: -; CDR3 protein: CASQRGDVSNQPQHF; CDR3 DNA: TGTGCCAGCCAAAGGGGGGACGTTAGCAATCAGCCCCAGCATTTT
clone size: few; V gene: TRBV5-1; J gene: TRBJ2-7; D gene: -; CDR3 protein: CASSLDNPLGEQYF; CDR3 DNA: TGCGCCAGCAGCTTAGACAACCCCTTGGGGGAGCAGTACTTC
clone size: few; V gene: TRBV27; J gene: TRBJ2-2; D gene: TRBD1; CDR3 protein: CASNAGTGWTGELFF; CDR3 DNA: TGTGCCAGCAACGCTGGGACAGGGTGGACCGGGGAGCTGTTTTTT
clone size: -; V gene: TRBV5-1; J gene: TRBJ2-3; D gene: TRBD2; CDR3 protein: CASSFGTSGSSTDTQYF; CDR3 DNA: TGCGCCAGCAGCTTCGGGACTAGCGGGAGTAGCACAGATACGCAGTATTTT
clone size: many; V gene: TRBV2; J gene: TRBJ2-7; D gene: TRBD2; CDR3 protein: CASSEIGTSGRAEQYF; CDR3 DNA: TGTGCCAGCAGTGAAATTGGGACTAGCGGGAGGGCCGAGCAGTACTTC
clone size: -; V gene: TRBV7-3; J gene: TRBJ2-3; D gene: TRBD2; CDR3 protein: CASSRDPSGRPDTQYF; CDR3 DNA: TGTGCCAGCAGCAGAGACCCTAGCGGGAGACCTGATACGCAGTATTTT
clone size: -; V gene: TRBV13; J gene: TRBJ2-7; D gene: -; CDR3 protein: CASSGPFSYEQYF; CDR3 DNA: TGTGCCAGCAGCGGGCCCTTTTCCTACGAGCAGTACTTC
clone size: -; V gene: TRBV12-5; J gene: TRBJ2-3; D gene: -; CDR3 protein: CASALAADTDTQYF; CDR3 DNA: TGTGCTAGTGCCTTAGCGGCGGACACAGATACGCAGTATTTT